One and the same sample provided the 25 T cell receptor beta chains below, sequenced in a study of cytomegalovirus exposure and HLA in healthy donors. Amplification used 60 Vbeta primers and 13 Jbeta primers. Profiling relied on immunoSEQ multiplex PCR, and the TCRdb table lists in-frame clones only, not all of them. The sample carries 95,000 or so clones, about four fifths recorded once. The source material was PBMCs. The origin of the receptors is a woman aged 70-85 years in good health and CMV-seropositive.

This chain connects TRBV5-4 to TRBJ2-3; 7 bases are shared with TRBD2. The CDR3 runs to 14 residues. Trimming took 6 bases from V and 2 from J; bases not matched to a gene: 6. Germline lookup yields CDR1 SGHNT and CDR2 YYREEE (reference sequence). The chain's CDR3 is CASNGGSFTDTQYF. The DNA of the CDR3 is TGTGCCAGCAATGGCGGGAGTTTCACAGATACGCAGTATTTT.

This chain connects TRBV5-1 to TRBJ2-2; the D gene is possibly TRBD2 (5 bases). The CDR3 is 15 residues long. The V end lost 2 bases, the J end lost 3 bases, and 11 bases lay between the germline ends. Germline V gene sequence: CDR1 SGHRS, CDR2 YFSETQ. The CDR3 spells CASSLSGLHTGELFF. The CDR3 DNA sequence: TGCGCCAGCAGCTTATCCGGACTCCACACCGGGGAGCTGTTTTTT.

For this clone: At the DNA level, this CDR3 is encoded by other sequences in the same sample as well. The chain combines TRBV18 with TRBJ1-1; the D is unclear. Germline values: CDR1 KGHSH, CDR2 LQKENI. V dropped 3 bases and J dropped 1 base, with 6 bases sitting between them. This CDR3 region has 13 residues. CDR3 residues: CASSPSGNTEAFF. In DNA form, the CDR3 reads TGTGCCAGCTCACCCTCAGGGAACACTGAAGCTTTCTTT.

The chain has TRBV28 and TRBJ2-7, with D possibly TRBD1 on 6 matching bases. V lost 6 bases, J lost 4 bases, and 19 bases lay in between. The CDR3 consists of 15 residues. Looked up from germline, CDR1 is MDHEN and CDR2 is SYDVKM. This CDR3 reads CASSEPGTTYYEQYF. CDR3 in DNA: TGTGCCAGCAGCGAACCCGGGACAACCTATTACGAGCAGTACTTC.

In nucleotides, the CDR3 is TGTGCCAGCAGCTTCGGTAGCGGGAGATCAGATACGCAGTATTTT. It translates to CASSFGSGRSDTQYF. The chain joins TRBV7-9 to TRBJ2-3; the match to TRBD2 covers 9 bases. The J segment lost 4 bases and the V segment lost 3 bases, leaving 5 bases of the junction unmatched. Germline lookup yields CDR1 SEHNR and CDR2 FQNEAQ (reference sequence). This CDR3 comprises 15 residues. Full variable domain (remainder filled in from reference TRBV7-9 and TRBJ2-3): DTGVSQNPRHKITKRGQNVTFRCDPISEHNRLYWYRQTLGQGPEFLTYFQNEAQLEKSRLLSDRFSAERPKGSFSTLEIQRTEQGDSAMYLCASSFGSGRSDTQYFGPGTRLTVL.

In this sample, this clone turned up a few times. V gene TRBV6-6 combines with J gene TRBJ1-1, with D possibly being TRBD1 (5 bases). CDR3 length: 12 residues. Looked up from germline, CDR1 is MNHNY and CDR2 is SVGAGI (reference sequence). Trimming removed 3 bases from V and 11 bases from J, with 13 bases in between. The CDR3 sequence: CASSYLDNVAFF. CDR3 sequence (DNA): TGTGCCAGCAGTTATTTGGACAATGTCGCTTTCTTT.

V usage is TRBV7-2 and J usage is TRBJ2-1; a weak D match, TRBD2 (5 bases). The CDR3 totals 15 residues. The germline gives CDR1 SGHTA, CDR2 FQGNSA. The V gene lost 5 bases and the J gene lost 4 bases, with 15 bases spanning the gap. This CDR3 is CASSPSRGAYNEQFF. CDR3 nucleotide sequence: TGTGCCAGCAGCCCGTCTCGGGGTGCATACAATGAGCAGTTCTTC.

The V and J genes are TRBV30 and TRBJ1-5; no clear D gene. Germline V gene lookup returns CDR1 GTSNPN and CDR2 SVGIG (reference sequence). The CDR3 extends over 16 amino acids. The V end lost 0 bases, the J end lost 6 bases, and 18 bases lay between the germline ends. The CDR3 coding sequence is TGTGCCTGGAGTGTAGAGGTTGGTATGGGTACTCAGCCCCAGCATTTT. It specifies CAWSVEVGMGTQPQHF. Looking up the rest from reference TRBV30 and TRBJ1-5 gives the full variable domain: SQTIHQWPATLVQPVGSPLSLECTVEGTSNPNLYWYRQAAGRGLQLLFYSVGIGQISSEVPQNLSASRPQDRQFILSSKKLLLSDSGFYLCAWSVEVGMGTQPQHFGDGTRLSIL.

In its sample, this clone was seen once. The CDR3 region is CAWSQKSGLRNIQYF. The DNA of the CDR3 is TGTGCCTGGAGCCAAAAAAGCGGATTACGAAACATTCAGTACTTC. V is TRBV30 and J is TRBJ2-4; maybe TRBD2 (5 bases). Between the trimmed V and J ends, which lost 3 bases and 6 bases, there was a span of 18 bases. Germline values: CDR1 GTSNPN, CDR2 SVGIG (reference sequence). The CDR3 is 15 residues long.

This chain links TRBV6-5 with TRBJ2-5; 7 nucleotides align to TRBD1. The end of the DNA is better explained by TRBJ2-7, so the J call may be wrong. The CDR3 extends over 12 amino acids. CDR1 and CDR2 from the germline V gene are MNHEY and SVGAGI. The CDR3 spells CATSTGFDEQYF. CDR3 DNA sequence: TGTGCCACTTCGACAGGGTTCGACGAGCAGTACTTC.

The rearrangement uses TRBV10-3 and TRBJ2-7; 7 bases are a match to TRBD2. This CDR3 has 15 residues. J lost 6 bases, V lost 4 bases, and 12 bases had no gene match. Looked up from germline, CDR1 is ENHRY and CDR2 is SYGVKD. CDR3 coding DNA: TGTGCCATCAGTGTTTCAGAGGGAGGGCCGAGCGAGCAGTACTTC. This encodes CAISVSEGGPSEQYF.

V is TRBV18 and J is TRBJ2-5, with TRBD1 matching over 7 bases. Near its end, the DNA agrees better with TRBJ2-7, so the J call may be wrong. The CDR3 is 13 amino acids. In germline, CDR1 is KGHSH, CDR2 LQKENI. In nucleotides, the CDR3 is TGTGCCAGCTCATCCGGGACAGACTACGAGCAGTACTTC. Translated, it gives CASSSGTDYEQYF.

The chain uses TRBV2 and TRBJ1-2; TRBD1 aligns across 7 bases. Germline-derived CDR1 and CDR2 are SNHLY and FYNNEI. The V segment lost 5 bases and the J segment 4 bases; nucleotides outside the gene matches: 4. The CDR3 runs 13 residues. Here the CDR3 reads CASSYRDSYGYTF. CDR3 nucleotides: TGTGCCAGCAGTTACCGGGACAGCTATGGCTACACCTTC. Full variable domain (missing parts from reference TRBV2 and TRBJ1-2): EPEVTQTPSHQVTQMGQEVILRCVPISNHLYFYWYRQILGQKVEFLVSFYNNEISEKSEIFDDQFSVERPDGSNFTLKIRSTKLEDSAMYFCASSYRDSYGYTFGSGTRLTVV.

This clone was detected a few times. This chain's CDR3 is CASSSATGVWTEAFF. The DNA for the CDR3 is TGTGCCAGCAGCTCGGCGACAGGAGTTTGGACTGAAGCTTTCTTT. J is TRBJ1-1 and V is TRBV5-4; perhaps TRBD1 as D (6 bases). Germline lookup yields CDR1 SGHNT and CDR2 YYREEE (reference sequence). This CDR3 comprises 15 residues. V gave up 3 bases and J gave up 5 bases, with 17 bases separating them. The entire variable domain, with the rest obtained from reference TRBV5-4 and TRBJ1-1, is as follows: ETGVTQSPTHLIKTRGQQVTLRCSSQSGHNTVSWYQQALGQGPQFIFQYYREEENGRGNFPPRFSGLQFPNYSSELNVNALELDDSALYLCASSSATGVWTEAFFGQGTRLTVV.

The chain uses TRBV7-8 and TRBJ1-5; D unresolved. Germline-derived CDR1 and CDR2 are SGHVS and FQNEAQ. V lost 2 bases, J lost 0 bases, and 8 bases lay in between. This CDR3 has 15 amino acids. In DNA, the CDR3 is TGTGCCAGCAGCTTACGAGAAAATAGCAATCAGCCCCAGCATTTT. Its protein product is CASSLRENSNQPQHF.

This chain uses TRBV10-3 with TRBJ2-5, with 9 bases aligning to TRBD2. The CDR3 is made up of 17 amino acids. Germline-derived CDR1 and CDR2 are ENHRY and SYGVKD. Unmatched junction bases numbered 9, after V lost 0 bases and J lost 4 bases. CDR3 in DNA: TGTGCCATCAGTGAGTCGTTAGGGCGGGAGGGCCGAGAGACCCAGTACTTC. Its protein is CAISESLGREGRETQYF.

The rearrangement joins TRBV11-2 to TRBJ2-1; TRBD2 aligns across 7 bases. Germline loops: CDR1 SGHAT, CDR2 FQNNGV. The ends lost 5 bases at V and 2 bases at J; junction bases unmatched: 6. CDR3 length: 15 amino acids. DNA of the CDR3: TGTGCCAGCAGCGCGGGCGGGAGAACCTACAATGAGCAGTTCTTC. As protein: CASSAGGRTYNEQFF. Filled out from reference TRBV11-2 and TRBJ2-1, the complete variable domain reads EAGVAQSPRYKIIEKRQSVAFWCNPISGHATLYWYQQILGQGPKLLIQFQNNGVVDDSQLPKDRFSAERLKGVDSTLKIQPAKLEDSAVYLCASSAGGRTYNEQFFGPGTRLTVL.

This chain connects TRBV4-2 to TRBJ2-3; 7 nucleotides agree with TRBD2. The trim removed 0 bases at V and 2 bases at J, leaving 2 bases unmatched. Germline-derived CDR1 and CDR2 are LGHNA and YNFKEQ. This CDR3 is 15 amino acids long. The CDR3 bases are TGTGCCAGCAGCCAAGAAGCGGGGTTCACAGATACGCAGTATTTT. It specifies CASSQEAGFTDTQYF.

The chain has TRBV27 and TRBJ2-1, with D perhaps TRBD1 (6 bases). The CDR3 has 13 amino acids. Germline assignment: CDR1 MNHEY and CDR2 SMNVEV (reference sequence). V gave up 5 bases and J gave up 8 bases, with 13 bases separating them. The CDR3 DNA is TGTGCCAGCAGTCGAATATCAGGGGATGAGCAGTTCTTC. This sequence encodes CASSRISGDEQFF.

This chain joins TRBV6-1 and TRBJ2-1; TRBD1 matches 9 bases. Germline V gene sequence: CDR1 MNHNS, CDR2 SASEGT. V was pared by 2 bases and J by 7 bases, with 6 bases of the junction left unmatched. The CDR3 has 15 residues. The CDR3 protein is CASSEWGQGNNEQFF. The DNA of the CDR3 is TGTGCCAGCAGTGAATGGGGACAGGGAAATAATGAGCAGTTCTTC.

V and J are TRBV29-1 and TRBJ2-1; 9 nucleotides line up with TRBD2. This CDR3 region has 13 residues. J gave up 7 bases and V 7 bases, and 8 bases lay outside the gene matches. Per germline, CDR1 SQVTM and CDR2 ANQGSEA. In DNA, the CDR3 is TGCAGCGCCCGGAGTAGCGGGAGTAATGAGCAGTTCTTC. Its protein product is CSARSSGSNEQFF.

Concerning this clone: The same CDR3 also results from other DNA sequences found in this sample. The V gene is TRBV18, the J gene TRBJ2-1; 9 bases fit TRBD2. In germline, CDR1 is KGHSH, CDR2 LQKENI. The J segment lost 3 bases and the V segment lost 3 bases, leaving 9 bases of the junction unmatched. The CDR3 has 17 amino acids. In nucleotides, the CDR3 is TGTGCCAGCTCACCGAACGCCGCGGGGGGGTTCTACAATGAGCAGTTCTTC. Translation: CASSPNAAGGFYNEQFF. Together with reference TRBV18 and TRBJ2-1, the CDR3 gives the full variable domain: NAGVMQNPRHLVRRRGQEARLRCSPMKGHSHVYWYRQLPEEGLKFMVYLQKENIIDESGMPKERFSAEFPKEGPSILRIQQVVRGDSAAYFCASSPNAAGGFYNEQFFGPGTRLTVL.

V usage is TRBV27 and J usage is TRBJ2-7, with 10 bases identical to TRBD2. CDR3 size: 16 residues. The trim removed 5 bases at V and 1 base at J, leaving 8 bases unmatched. CDR1 is MNHEY and CDR2 is SMNVEV in the germline V gene (reference sequence). This CDR3 reads CASSPLAGGRSYEQYF. The CDR3 region has the DNA TGTGCCAGCAGTCCCTTAGCGGGAGGCCGTTCCTACGAGCAGTACTTC.

The chain couples TRBV13 to TRBJ2-3, with 9 bases that match TRBD2. Germline V gene sequence: CDR1 PRHDT, CDR2 FYEKMQ (reference sequence). This CDR3 comprises 17 residues. J lost 5 bases, V lost 5 bases, and 14 bases had no gene match. CDR3 in DNA: TGTGCCAGCAGCGCATTGCGGGAGGGCCGAAGTGTAGATACGCAGTATTTT. This codes for CASSALREGRSVDTQYF.

The CDR3 nucleotides read TGTGCCAGCAGCTTATTTACGGTTAACACCGGGGAGCTGTTTTTT. It yields the protein CASSLFTVNTGELFF. J is TRBJ2-2 and V is TRBV7-2; no definite D call. The germline CDR1 and CDR2 sequences are SGHTA and FQGNSA. The CDR3 is 15 residues long. V lost 2 bases, J lost 2 bases, and 9 bases lay in between.